This TCR beta chain was sequenced in a study of T cells in Graves' hyperthyroidism and ophthalmopathy. General study results and limits: The model anticipated ophthalmopathy a median about six months pre-onset.

The CDR3 is 13 amino acids. Unmatched junction bases numbered 5, after V lost 4 bases and J lost 6 bases. Per germline, CDR1 LNHDA and CDR2 SQIVND (reference sequence). It was RNA transcripts that yielded the amplified TCR beta CDR3 regions. A set of HTBI primers served as the primers for a first-round RT-PCR of the TCR CDR3. TCRdb processed the multiplex PCR reads anew with MiXCR; each CDR3 protein has one entry. Among hundreds of thousands of distinct CDR3 sequences, 20% to 25% were seen once, and the ten largest hold approximately 30%. Details on this clonotype: The antigen is not known.

The diagnoses drew upon clinical symptoms, serum thyroxine and TRAb, thyroid ultrasound and orbital computed tomography. This clonotype was obtained from a man in his thirties or forties with Graves' ophthalmopathy. The sample consisted of blood. V gene TRBV19 combines with J gene TRBJ1-1, with TRBD1 matching over 7 bases. CDR3 DNA: TGTGCCAGTAGTACGACCAGGGGGGCTGAAGCTTTCTTT. This codes for CASSTTRGAEAFF.